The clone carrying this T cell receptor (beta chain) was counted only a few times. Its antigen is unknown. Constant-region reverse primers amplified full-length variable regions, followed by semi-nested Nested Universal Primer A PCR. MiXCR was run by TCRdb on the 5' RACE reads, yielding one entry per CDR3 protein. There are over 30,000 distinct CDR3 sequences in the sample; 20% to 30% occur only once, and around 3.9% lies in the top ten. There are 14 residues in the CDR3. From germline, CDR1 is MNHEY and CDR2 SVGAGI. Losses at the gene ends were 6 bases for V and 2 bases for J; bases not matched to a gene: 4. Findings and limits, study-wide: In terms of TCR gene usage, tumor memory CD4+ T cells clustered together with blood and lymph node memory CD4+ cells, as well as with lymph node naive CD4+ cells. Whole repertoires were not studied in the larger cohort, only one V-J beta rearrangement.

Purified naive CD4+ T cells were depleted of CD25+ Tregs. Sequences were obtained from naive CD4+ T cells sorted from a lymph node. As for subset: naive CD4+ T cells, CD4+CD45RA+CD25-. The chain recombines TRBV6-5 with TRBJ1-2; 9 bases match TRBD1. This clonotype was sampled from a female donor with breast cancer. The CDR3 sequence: CASSRGQGNYGYTF. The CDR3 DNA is TGTGCCAGCAGCCGGGGACAGGGAAACTATGGCTACACCTTC.